This entry is about one TCR beta chain. This CDR3 has 10 residues. CDR1 and CDR2 from the germline V gene are DFQATT and SNEGSKA (reference sequence). The V and J ends lost 5 bases and 4 bases respectively, with 0 bases between them. This entry belongs to a study of control samples from healthy donors and cancer patients. Assay used: immunoSEQ multiplex PCR; TCRdb lists only in-frame clones, some missing. This table holds more than 75,000 clones, approximately 84% found once. The V and J genes are TRBV20-1 and TRBJ2-6; D not certain. The TCR originated in a man between 65 and 85 years old with lung cancer. The sequencing sample was made of PBMCs. CDR3 sequence reads: CSAGANVLTF. Written as DNA, the CDR3 is TGCAGTGCTGGGGCCAACGTCCTGACTTTC.